This T cell receptor beta chain was recorded in a study of shared T cell receptors in the human thymus. The germline V and J ends were trimmed by 2 bases and 2 bases, with 7 bases remaining between them. Germline V gene data show CDR1 as KGHSH and CDR2 as LQKENI. The CDR3 loop spans 14 amino acids. Assay used: immunoSEQ multiplex PCR; TCRdb lists only in-frame clones, some missing. The profile covers hundreds of thousands of clones, with about 90% appearing a single time and just under 0.0095% taken by the ten largest. This sample also belongs to another study, concerning human thymus T cells. This second report adds: Corrective surgery for congenital heart defects was being performed on the healthy Finnish infants who served as donors. Resections that were taken during corrective heart surgery supplied the thymus tissue. Thymic and blood repertoires appeared to show biased V and J gene usage. Thymic repertoires overlap heavily among unrelated individuals, related research has reported.

Material for sequencing was thymocytes. The sequence was obtained from a boy less than two years old with a congenital heart defect. This chain links TRBV18 with TRBJ1-3; unclear D gene. This chain's CDR3 is CASSPRAAGNTIYF. CDR3 in DNA: TGTGCCAGCTCACCAAGAGCGGCTGGAAACACCATATATTTT.